A selection of T cell receptor beta chains follows, all from one sample in a study of shared T cell receptors in the human thymus. Profiled with immunoSEQ multiplex PCR; TCRdb holds only in-frame clones, not every one. The profile shows roughly 700,000 clones, around nine tenths of them singletons. These same records also appear under a second study, on human thymus T cells.

The specimen sequenced was thymocytes. Source of these receptors: a boy under two years old with a congenital heart defect. CDR3s include the opening cysteine and the closing phenylalanine or tryptophan. Each record gives: D gene, V gene, J gene, clone size, CDR3 DNA, CDR3 protein. The D gene is left open where the match is weak. The size field is filled for only some rows; it gives once, few, many or a size class.

D: TRBD1
V: TRBV4-3
J: TRBJ1-2
size: -
DNA: TGCGCCAGCAGCCAAGATCCGGTTGGGCAGGGGGCGTACGGCTACACCTTC
CDR3: CASSQDPVGQGAYGYTF

D: TRBD1
V: TRBV5-6
J: TRBJ2-7
size: few
DNA: TGTGCCAGCTCGACAGGGAACGAGCAGTACTTC
CDR3: CASSTGNEQYF

D: -
V: TRBV29-1
J: TRBJ2-3
size: -
DNA: TGCAGCGTTGAGAGGCGGGACACAGATACGCAGTATTTT
CDR3: CSVERRDTDTQYF

D: -
V: TRBV28
J: TRBJ1-2
size: -
DNA: TGTGCCAGCAGTTTTACGGACTATTATGGCTACACCTTC
CDR3: CASSFTDYYGYTF

D: -
V: TRBV4-3
J: TRBJ2-2
size: once
DNA: TGCGCCAGCAGCCAAGATTCGCTACCCAAGGGGGAGCTGTTTTTT
CDR3: CASSQDSLPKGELFF

D: -
V: TRBV21-1
J: TRBJ2-2
size: -
DNA: TGTGCCAGCAGCAGACTGGGACAGAAGAACACCGGGGAGCTGTTTTTT
CDR3: CASSRLGQKNTGELFF

D: TRBD1
V: TRBV19
J: TRBJ2-1
size: -
DNA: TGTGCCAGTAGTAGGCCCGATTCCAGGGGGCTAGCCCTTGAGCAGTTCTTC
CDR3: CASSRPDSRGLALEQFF

D: TRBD1
V: TRBV27
J: TRBJ2-5
size: -
DNA: TGTGCCAGCAGCCCCCGAAACAGGGGTTCCCAAGAGACCCAGTACTTC
CDR3: CASSPRNRGSQETQYF

D: TRBD1
V: TRBV19
J: TRBJ2-5
size: -
DNA: TGTGCCAGTAGTATACGGAGACAGGGGGCGGAGACCCAGTACTTC
CDR3: CASSIRRQGAETQYF

D: -
V: TRBV20-1
J: TRBJ2-7
size: -
DNA: TGCAGTGCAGCCCAGGGTTACGAGCAGTACTTC
CDR3: CSAAQGYEQYF

D: TRBD1
V: TRBV5-6
J: TRBJ1-2
size: -
DNA: TGTGCCAGCAGCTGGGGCAGGGGGTCTGATGGCTACACCTTC
CDR3: CASSWGRGSDGYTF

D: TRBD2
V: TRBV5-1
J: TRBJ2-7
size: -
DNA: TGCGCCAGCAGTCCCGACTCGACTAGCGGTAGGTACGAGCAGTACTTC
CDR3: CASSPDSTSGRYEQYF

D: -
V: TRBV30
J: TRBJ2-1
size: few
DNA: TGTGCCTGGAGTGTAAACAGGCCTACCTACAATGAGCAGTTCTTC
CDR3: CAWSVNRPTYNEQFF

D: TRBD2
V: TRBV11-1
J: TRBJ2-6
size: -
DNA: TGTGCCAGCAGCCCTGTGGGGCTAGCGGGAAGTGGGGCCAACGTCCTGACTTTC
CDR3: CASSPVGLAGSGANVLTF

D: TRBD1
V: TRBV25-1
J: TRBJ2-6
size: once
DNA: TGTGCCAGCAGTGAAGCTGGACAGGGGGCAGGTGGGGCCAACGTCCTGACTTTC
CDR3: CASSEAGQGAGGANVLTF

D: -
V: TRBV7-2
J: TRBJ2-7
size: -
DNA: TGTGCCAGCAGCGGAGGGACCGAGAAGAGGGGCGAGCAGTACTTC
CDR3: CASSGGTEKRGEQYF

D: -
V: TRBV30
J: TRBJ1-1
size: -
DNA: TGTGCCTGGAGTGCCCCCCCTGGGGCCGACACTGAAGCTTTCTTT
CDR3: CAWSAPPGADTEAFF

D: TRBD1
V: TRBV5-6
J: TRBJ1-1
size: -
DNA: TGTGCCAGCAGCCTCCGGGACAGGGGGCACGACACTGAAGCTTTCTTT
CDR3: CASSLRDRGHDTEAFF

D: TRBD1
V: TRBV6-6
J: TRBJ1-2
size: once
DNA: TGTGCCAGCAGTTACTCTCAGGGGGCTAACTATGGCTACACCTTC
CDR3: CASSYSQGANYGYTF

D: TRBD2
V: TRBV11-2
J: TRBJ2-7
size: -
DNA: TGTGCCAGCAGCCACCCCCGGCTAGCGGGACACAAGACCTACGAGCAGTACTTC
CDR3: CASSHPRLAGHKTYEQYF

D: TRBD2
V: TRBV10-1
J: TRBJ2-7
size: -
DNA: TGCGCCAGCAGGCGTATAGGGACTAGCGATAATAGGGTTCCCCCAGCCTACGAGCAGTACTTC
CDR3: CASRRIGTSDNRVPPAYEQYF

D: TRBD2
V: TRBV6-5
J: TRBJ2-1
size: -
DNA: TGTGCCAGCAGTTCTCCACTAGCGGGAGGGAGCTATGAGCAGTTCTTC
CDR3: CASSSPLAGGSYEQFF

D: -
V: TRBV11-2
J: TRBJ2-5
size: -
DNA: TGTGCCAGCAGCTTAGTCTCTCCGGGGCGGGAAGGCGAGACCCAGTACTTC
CDR3: CASSLVSPGREGETQYF

D: TRBD2
V: TRBV7-8
J: TRBJ2-7
size: -
DNA: TGTGCCAGCAGCACAGGGACTAGCGGGCCTGTCTACGAGCAGTACTTC
CDR3: CASSTGTSGPVYEQYF

D: -
V: TRBV25-1
J: TRBJ2-7
size: -
DNA: TGTGCCAGCAGTGAATCAGGCGACTACGAGCAGTACTTC
CDR3: CASSESGDYEQYF

D: -
V: TRBV11-3
J: TRBJ1-2
size: -
DNA: TGTGCCAGCAGCTTGGGGGGGCGAGGCTACACCTTC
CDR3: CASSLGGRGYTF

D: -
V: TRBV2
J: TRBJ2-7
size: -
DNA: TGTGCCGGGGATGACAGGTTCTCCTACGAGCAGTACTTC
CDR3: CAGDDRFSYEQYF

D: TRBD2
V: TRBV5-3
J: TRBJ2-5
size: -
DNA: TGTGCCAGAAGTTCCGGGACTAGCGGGAATGAGACCCAGTACTTC
CDR3: CARSSGTSGNETQYF

D: -
V: TRBV25-1
J: TRBJ1-1
size: -
DNA: TGTGCCAGCAGTGGGCCAGAGAACACTGAAGCTTTCTTT
CDR3: CASSGPENTEAFF

D: -
V: TRBV5-6
J: TRBJ1-2
size: -
DNA: TGTGCCAGCACCTCAGGCCTTCGGTATGGCTACACCTTC
CDR3: CASTSGLRYGYTF

D: TRBD2
V: TRBV7-2
J: TRBJ2-7
size: -
DNA: TGTGCCAGCAGCCATCCAACGGGACTAGGGCCCTACGAGCAGTACTTC
CDR3: CASSHPTGLGPYEQYF

D: TRBD2
V: TRBV5-4
J: TRBJ2-1
size: -
DNA: TGTGCCAGCAGCTTAGCGGGGCACAATGAGCAGTTCTTC
CDR3: CASSLAGHNEQFF

D: -
V: TRBV27
J: TRBJ1-4
size: -
DNA: TGTGCCAGCAGAGCTGCTAATGAAAAACTGTTTTTT
CDR3: CASRAANEKLFF